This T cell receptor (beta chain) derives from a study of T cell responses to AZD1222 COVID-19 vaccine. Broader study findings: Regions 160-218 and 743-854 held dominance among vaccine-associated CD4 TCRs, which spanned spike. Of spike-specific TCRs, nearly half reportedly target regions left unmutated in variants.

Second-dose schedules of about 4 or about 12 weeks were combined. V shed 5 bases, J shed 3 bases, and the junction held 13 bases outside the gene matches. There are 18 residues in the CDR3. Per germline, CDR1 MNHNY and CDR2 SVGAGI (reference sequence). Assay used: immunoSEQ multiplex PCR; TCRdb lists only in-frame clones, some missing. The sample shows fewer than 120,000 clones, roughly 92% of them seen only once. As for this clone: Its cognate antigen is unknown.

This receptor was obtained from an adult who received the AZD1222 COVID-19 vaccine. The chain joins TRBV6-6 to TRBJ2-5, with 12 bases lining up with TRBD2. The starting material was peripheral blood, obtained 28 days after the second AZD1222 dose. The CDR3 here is CASSLLAGGSKFKETQYF. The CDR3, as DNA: TGTGCCAGCAGTCTACTAGCGGGGGGATCCAAATTCAAAGAGACCCAGTACTTC.